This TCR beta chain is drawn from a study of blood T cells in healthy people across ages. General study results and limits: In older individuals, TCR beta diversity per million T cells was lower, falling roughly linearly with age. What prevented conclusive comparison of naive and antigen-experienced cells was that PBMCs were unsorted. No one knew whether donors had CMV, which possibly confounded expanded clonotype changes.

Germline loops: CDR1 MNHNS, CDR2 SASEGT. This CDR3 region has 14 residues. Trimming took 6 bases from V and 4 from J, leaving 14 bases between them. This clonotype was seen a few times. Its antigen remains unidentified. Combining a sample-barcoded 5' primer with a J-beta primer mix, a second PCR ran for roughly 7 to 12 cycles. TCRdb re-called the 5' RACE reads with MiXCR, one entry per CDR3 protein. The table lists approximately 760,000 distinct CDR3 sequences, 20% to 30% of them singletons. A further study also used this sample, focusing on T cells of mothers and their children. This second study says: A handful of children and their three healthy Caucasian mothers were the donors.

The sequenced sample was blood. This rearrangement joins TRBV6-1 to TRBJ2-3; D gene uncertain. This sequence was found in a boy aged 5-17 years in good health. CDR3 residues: CASSGPLIPDTQYF. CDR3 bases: TGTGCCAGCAGCGGCCCACTCATCCCAGATACGCAGTATTTT.